The count of the clone carrying this T cell receptor (beta chain) is one. The antigen is not known. This record belongs to a study of T cell responses to AZD1222 COVID-19 vaccine. Study-wide context: Second-dose intervals near 4 or 12 weeks were combined. General study results and limits: Increased Spike-specific TCR breadth and depth were observed after two AZD1222 doses. At 160-218 and 743-854, vaccine-associated CD4 TCRs were dominant, and they spanned spike. The study identified only a handful of AZD1222 recipients as seropositive at baseline.

Germline loops: CDR1 MNHEY, CDR2 SVGAGI. The V gene lost 2 bases and the J gene lost 8 bases, with 19 bases spanning the gap. The CDR3 length is 16 residues. Repertoires were generated with immunoSEQ multiplex PCR, while TCRdb's copy carries only in-frame clones and drops some. The data contain tens of thousands of clones, roughly 90% of them singletons. This chain links TRBV6-5 with TRBJ2-1; perhaps TRBD2 as D (6 bases). The receptor's source is an adult in good health. The specimen comprised peripheral blood, sampled on day 0 of AZD1222 vaccination. For the CDR3, the DNA is TGTGCCAGCAGTTACCGTAGGGGACCCAAGCGGGATGAGCAGTTCTTC. Protein product: CASSYRRGPKRDEQFF.